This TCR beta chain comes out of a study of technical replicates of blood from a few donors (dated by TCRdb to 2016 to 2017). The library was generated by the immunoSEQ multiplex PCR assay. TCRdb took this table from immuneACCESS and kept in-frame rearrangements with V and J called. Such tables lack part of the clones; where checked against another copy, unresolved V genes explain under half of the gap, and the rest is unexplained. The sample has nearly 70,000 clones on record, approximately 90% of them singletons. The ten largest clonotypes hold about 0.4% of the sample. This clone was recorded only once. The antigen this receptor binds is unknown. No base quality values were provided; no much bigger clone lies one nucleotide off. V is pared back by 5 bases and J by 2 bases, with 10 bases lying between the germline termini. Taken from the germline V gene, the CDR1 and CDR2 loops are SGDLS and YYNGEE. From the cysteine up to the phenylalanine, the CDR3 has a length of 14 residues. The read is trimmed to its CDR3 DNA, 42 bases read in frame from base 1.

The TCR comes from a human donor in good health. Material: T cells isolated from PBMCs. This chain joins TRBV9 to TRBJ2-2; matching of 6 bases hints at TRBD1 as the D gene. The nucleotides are TGTGCCAGCAGACAGGGTGAAAACACCGGGGAGCTGTTTTTT. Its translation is CASRQGENTGELFF.